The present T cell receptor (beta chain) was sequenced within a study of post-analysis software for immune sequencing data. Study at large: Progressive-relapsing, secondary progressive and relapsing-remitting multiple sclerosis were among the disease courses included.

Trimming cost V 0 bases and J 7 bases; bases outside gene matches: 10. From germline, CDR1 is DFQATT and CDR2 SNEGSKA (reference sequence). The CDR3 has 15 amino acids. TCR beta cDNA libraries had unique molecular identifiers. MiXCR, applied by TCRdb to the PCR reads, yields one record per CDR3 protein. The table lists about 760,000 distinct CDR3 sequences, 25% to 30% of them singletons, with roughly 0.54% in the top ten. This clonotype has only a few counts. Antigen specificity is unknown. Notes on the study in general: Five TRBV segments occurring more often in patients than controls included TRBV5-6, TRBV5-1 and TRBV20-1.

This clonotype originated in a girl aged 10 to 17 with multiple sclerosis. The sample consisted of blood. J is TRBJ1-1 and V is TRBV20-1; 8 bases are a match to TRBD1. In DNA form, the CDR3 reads TGCAGTGCTAGAGACCTACTCAGGGGGCTCGGTGAAGCTTTCTTT. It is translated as CSARDLLRGLGEAFF.